One and the same sample provided the 18 T cell receptor beta chains below, sequenced in a study of blood T cell repertoires in COVID-19. This table comes from immunoSEQ multiplex PCR, and its TCRdb copy is limited to in-frame clones, with some not included. Here the sample spans approximately 290,000 clones, around 89% being singletons. The specimen was peripheral blood. The origin of the receptors is a man aged 30 to 45 with acute or convalescent COVID-19.

The chain employs TRBV24-1 and TRBJ2-2; no clear D gene. Trimming removed 3 bases at V and 6 bases at J, with 13 bases between. This CDR3 contains 15 residues. Germline V gives CDR1 KGHDR, CDR2 SFDVKD. The CDR3 DNA sequence: TGTGCCACCAGTGATAGGTGGGCCCGTGCCGGGGAGCTGTTTTTT. This translates into CATSDRWARAGELFF.

The chain combines TRBV30 with TRBJ1-5; D is uncertain. CDR3 length: 14 amino acids. V was trimmed by 0 bases and J by 5 bases, leaving 11 bases between them. Germline V gene data show CDR1 as GTSNPN and CDR2 as SVGIG (reference sequence). The CDR3 DNA sequence: TGTGCCTGGAGTGTTCTCGGTGAGGATCAGCCCCAGCATTTT. This sequence encodes CAWSVLGEDQPQHF.

CDR3 sequence (DNA): TGTGCCAGTAGTATGGCGTCGACAGGTAAAACTGAAGCTTTCTTT. Translating gives CASSMASTGKTEAFF. The rearrangement joins TRBV19 to TRBJ1-1, with TRBD1 as a possible D gene (6 bases). The CDR3 loop spans 15 amino acids. V gave up 3 bases and J gave up 5 bases, with 16 bases separating them. Germline-derived CDR1 and CDR2 are LNHDA and SQIVND (reference sequence).

Comment on this clone: A read error may explain this, as a much larger clone is one base away. The rearrangement joins TRBV7-3 to TRBJ2-7, with 10 bases lining up with TRBD1. Germline trimming cut 4 bases from V and 3 bases from J; bases unmatched to any gene: 0. This CDR3 region has 13 residues. From germline, CDR1 is SGHTA and CDR2 FQGTGA. CDR3 residues: CASSWDRGYEQYF. The CDR3, as DNA: TGTGCCAGCAGCTGGGACAGGGGCTACGAGCAGTACTTC.

The chain is built from TRBV29-1 and TRBJ1-2, with D tentatively TRBD1 (5 bases). The CDR3 contains 11 residues. V was cut by 6 bases and J by 1 base, with 6 bases left in between. Looked up from germline, CDR1 is SQVTM and CDR2 is ANQGSEA. This CDR3 reads CSVTDNYGYTF. CDR3 DNA: TGCAGCGTGACAGATAACTATGGCTACACCTTC.

The J gene is TRBJ1-2, the V gene TRBV24-1; 7 nucleotides line up with TRBD1. V shed 4 bases, J shed 7 bases, and the junction held 8 bases outside the gene matches. Germline CDR1 and CDR2: KGHDR and SFDVKD. CDR3 length equals 14 residues. The CDR3 DNA follows: TGTGCCACCAGTGACACCGTGCAGGGGGGTGGCTACACCTTC. Its protein is CATSDTVQGGGYTF.

This chain links TRBV20-1 with TRBJ1-5; 9 bases fit TRBD1. V was pared by 3 bases and J by 6 bases, with 9 bases of the junction left unmatched. CDR1 and CDR2 (germline): DFQATT, SNEGSKA (reference sequence). This CDR3 is built from 15 residues. The CDR3 protein is CSASRWDRVGQPQHF. The DNA of the CDR3 is TGCAGTGCTAGTCGCTGGGACAGGGTAGGTCAGCCCCAGCATTTT.

J is TRBJ2-1 and V is TRBV4-2, with 14 bases that match TRBD2. V was clipped by 3 bases and J by 8 bases; unmatched bases: 3. This CDR3 spans 15 amino acids. Germline V CDR1 and CDR2: LGHNA, YNFKEQ. In DNA, the CDR3 is TGTGCCAGCAGCCACGGGGGACTAGCGGGGGATGAGCAGTTCTTC. Translating it yields CASSHGGLAGDEQFF.

The chain recombines TRBV2 with TRBJ2-1, with TRBD2 matching 12 bases. There are 16 residues in the CDR3. Losses at the gene ends were 2 bases for V and 5 bases for J; bases not matched to a gene: 4. Looked up from germline, CDR1 is SNHLY and CDR2 is FYNNEI. This CDR3 reads CASSERGLAGNNEQFF. The CDR3, as DNA: TGTGCCAGCAGTGAAAGGGGACTAGCGGGCAACAATGAGCAGTTCTTC.

CDR3 sequence reads: CASSQERGYEQYF. The DNA of the CDR3 is TGCGCCAGCAGCCAAGAAAGGGGCTACGAGCAGTACTTC. The chain recombines TRBV4-1 with TRBJ2-7, with a tentative D call TRBD1 (5 bases). This CDR3 contains 13 residues. The V end lost 0 bases, the J end lost 3 bases, and 6 bases lay between the germline ends. Germline V gene lookup returns CDR1 MGHRA and CDR2 YSYEKL.

The rearrangement uses TRBV9 and TRBJ2-2; TRBD1 matches at 8 bases. Losses at the gene ends were 8 bases for V and 3 bases for J; bases not matched to a gene: 6. This CDR3 has 14 amino acids. The germline CDR1 and CDR2 sequences are SGDLS and YYNGEE. CDR3 in DNA: TGTGCCAGTCATCAGGGGGCTTACACCGGGGAGCTGTTTTTT. The encoded protein is CASHQGAYTGELFF.

V and J are TRBV5-1 and TRBJ1-1; tentatively, D is TRBD1 (6 bases). V was trimmed by 1 base and J by 8 bases, leaving 9 bases between them. Per the germline V gene, CDR1 is SGHRS and CDR2 is YFSETQ. The CDR3 runs 12 residues. The CDR3 region has the DNA TGCGCCAGCAGCTTGCCCGACAGGGAAGCTTTCTTT. Residues: CASSLPDREAFF.

The J gene is TRBJ2-6, the V gene TRBV19, with 7 bases identical to TRBD2. The CDR3 runs to 18 residues. The V gene end was trimmed by 6 bases and the J gene end by 2 bases; junction bases not matched to a gene: 13. Germline V gene sequence: CDR1 LNHDA, CDR2 SQIVND (reference sequence). This chain's CDR3 is CASRVRRGIVPGANVLTF. CDR3 DNA: TGTGCCAGTAGAGTCAGGCGGGGGATCGTCCCTGGGGCCAACGTCCTGACTTTC.

The count of this clone is one. This chain links TRBV4-2 with TRBJ2-4, with 11 positions matching TRBD2. V was clipped by 1 base and J by 3 bases; unmatched bases: 5. Germline lookup yields CDR1 LGHNA and CDR2 YNFKEQ. The CDR3 loop spans 17 amino acids. CDR3 protein: CASSQVLAGGGKNIQYF. The CDR3 coding sequence is TGTGCCAGCAGCCAAGTCCTAGCGGGAGGTGGCAAAAACATTCAGTACTTC.

The chain recombines TRBV30 with TRBJ2-7; no reliable D call. CDR3 length: 11 residues. Trimming shortened V by 0 bases and J by 9 bases, and 9 bases separated the two germline ends. Looked up from germline, CDR1 is GTSNPN and CDR2 is SVGIG (reference sequence). CDR3 bases: TGTGCCTGGAGTGTGGGCTACACGCAGTACTTC. Residues: CAWSVGYTQYF.

The count of this clone is one. The chain couples TRBV29-1 to TRBJ2-7; 8 nucleotides align to TRBD1. Germline V lookup: CDR1 SQVTM, CDR2 ANQGSEA. Unmatched junction bases numbered 5, after V lost 6 bases and J lost 7 bases. The CDR3 length is 11 residues. CDR3 coding DNA: TGCAGCGTGGGACAGGTCTCTGAGCAGTACTTC. Its protein is CSVGQVSEQYF.

The count of this clone is one. The chain combines TRBV28 with TRBJ2-5; no firm D call. The CDR3 has 11 residues. V lost 8 bases and J 5 bases, leaving 9 bases between the germline ends. CDR1 is MDHEN, CDR2 SYDVKM, per germline. The CDR3 region has the DNA TGTGCCAGCTCTAATTCTGAGACCCAGTACTTC. It specifies CASSNSETQYF.

The chain joins TRBV7-8 to TRBJ1-6; 7 bases align to TRBD1. The CDR3 sequence is 12 residues long. CDR1 is SGHVS and CDR2 is FQNEAQ in the germline V gene. V dropped 5 bases and J dropped 14; count of bases not matched to a gene: 6. For the CDR3, the DNA is TGTGCCAGCAGCCGCGACAGGGTCACCCTCCACTTT. Residues: CASSRDRVTLHF.